In this sample, the clone carrying this T cell receptor (beta chain) turned up a few times. The antigen is undetermined. V was clipped by 7 bases and J by 10 bases; unmatched bases: 19. Germline V gives CDR1 LGHDT, CDR2 YNNKEL (reference sequence). The CDR3 covers 17 residues. The source of the sample is a study of T-cell memory formation after mild COVID-19. Overall study results and limits: Whereas later expanders leaned CD4+, clones contracting day 15 to 85 showed a balanced CD4/CD8 makeup.

Libraries for TCRalpha and TCRbeta carried sample barcodes and unique molecular identifiers via 5'RACE. In TCRdb, the 5' RACE reads were re-called with MiXCR into one record per CDR3 protein. The table includes approximately 300,000 distinct CDR3 sequences, 8.2% detected once. The sequence was obtained from a man aged 18 to 35 who had mild COVID-19 (a few samples of this study predate the infection). Cell type and time point are not known. What was sequenced was PBMCs or a T cell subset sorted from them (not recorded which). This rearrangement joins TRBV3-1 to TRBJ2-1, with 10 bases aligning to TRBD2. Here the CDR3 reads CASTRGSGGTNPREQFF. The CDR3 DNA reads as TGTGCCAGCACCCGGGGTAGCGGGGGGACTAACCCTCGGGAGCAGTTCTTC.